The TCR beta chain described here comes from a study of blood T cell repertoires in COVID-19. Turning to the study itself: Acute and convalescent COVID-19 specimens originated in the United States, Italy and Spain. In each case, the material was cDNA or gDNA derived from T cells, B-cell-depleted T cells, or PBMCs.

The trim removed 6 bases at V and 13 bases at J, leaving 6 bases unmatched. The germline gives CDR1 MDHEN, CDR2 SYDVKM. This CDR3 is built from 13 residues. Per the study methods: Estimates of nucleated cell counts were drawn from the amplification of reference gene primers. The repertoire was sequenced with immunoSEQ multiplex PCR; TCRdb's copy has only in-frame clones and lacks some. The V and J calls and clone size come from that table; D and trimming were worked out from the DNA. The repertoire consists of tens of thousands of clones, with around three quarters occurring once and the leading ten covering under 30%. This clone has just a few counts.

This chain connects TRBV28 to TRBJ1-6, with 10 bases aligning to TRBD1. Material: peripheral blood. The TCR comes from an older woman in a cohort sampled during active or convalescent COVID-19. The DNA of the CDR3 is TGTGCCAGCAGCACGGACAGGGGGTTCCCCCTCCACTTT. It encodes CASSTDRGFPLHF.